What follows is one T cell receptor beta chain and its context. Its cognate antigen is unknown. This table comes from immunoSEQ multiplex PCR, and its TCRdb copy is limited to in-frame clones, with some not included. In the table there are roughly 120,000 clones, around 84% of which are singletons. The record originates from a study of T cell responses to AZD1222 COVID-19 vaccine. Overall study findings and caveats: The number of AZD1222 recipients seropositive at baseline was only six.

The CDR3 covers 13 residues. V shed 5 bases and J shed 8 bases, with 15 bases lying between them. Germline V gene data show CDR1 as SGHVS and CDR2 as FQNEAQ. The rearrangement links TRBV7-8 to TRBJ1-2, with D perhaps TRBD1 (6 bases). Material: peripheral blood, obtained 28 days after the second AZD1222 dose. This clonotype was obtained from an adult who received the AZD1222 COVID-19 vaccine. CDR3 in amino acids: CASSPIGGHGYTF. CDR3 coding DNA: TGTGCCAGCAGCCCCATAGGGGGGCACGGCTACACCTTC.